The present T cell receptor (beta chain) was sequenced within a study of blood T cells in healthy people across ages. The CDR3 sequence is 15 residues long. Deletions cut 1 base from V and 11 bases from J, with 19 bases between. Germline CDR1 is LGHDT and CDR2 is YNNKEL (reference sequence). It was with a sample-barcoded 5' primer and a J-beta primer mix that a second PCR of roughly 7 to 12 cycles was run. One entry per CDR3 protein, called by TCRdb with MiXCR from the 5' RACE reads. Among just under 750,000 distinct CDR3 sequences, 22% were seen once, and the ten largest hold 22%. Isolation recovered at least 6.5 million PBMCs from every sample.

The receptor's source is a man in his 70s in good health. Material for sequencing was blood. The rearrangement uses TRBV3-1 and TRBJ2-3; D call uncertain. The CDR3, as DNA: TGTGCCAGCAGCCAAGGTCCAGGAACACAGATAGGGCAGTATTTT. This gives the protein CASSQGPGTQIGQYF.